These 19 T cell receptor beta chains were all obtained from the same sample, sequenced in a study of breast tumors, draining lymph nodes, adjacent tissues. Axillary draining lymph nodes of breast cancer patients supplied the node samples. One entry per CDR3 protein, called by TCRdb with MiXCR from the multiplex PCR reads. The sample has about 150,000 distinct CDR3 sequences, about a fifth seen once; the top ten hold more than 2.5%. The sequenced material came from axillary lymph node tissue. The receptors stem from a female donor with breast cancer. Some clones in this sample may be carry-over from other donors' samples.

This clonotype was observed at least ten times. The CDR3 sequence is CASSLDSEGIGELFF. Written as DNA, the CDR3 is TGTGCCAGCAGCTTAGATAGTGAGGGGATCGGGGAGCTGTTTTTT. V usage is TRBV11-2 and J usage is TRBJ2-2, with D perhaps matching TRBD1 or TRBD2 (5 bases each). Trimming pared 0 bases from V and 7 bases from J, leaving 12 bases between. This CDR3 is built from 15 residues. The germline V gene has CDR1 SGHAT and CDR2 FQNNGV. Drawing the rest from reference TRBV11-2 and TRBJ2-2, the complete variable domain is EAGVAQSPRYKIIEKRQSVAFWCNPISGHATLYWYQQILGQGPKLLIQFQNNGVVDDSQLPKDRFSAERLKGVDSTLKIQPAKLEDSAVYLCASSLDSEGIGELFFGEGSRLTVL.

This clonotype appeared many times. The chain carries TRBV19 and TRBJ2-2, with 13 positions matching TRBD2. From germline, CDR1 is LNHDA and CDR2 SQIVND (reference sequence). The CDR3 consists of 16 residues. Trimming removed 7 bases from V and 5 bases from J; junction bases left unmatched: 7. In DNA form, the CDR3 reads TGTGCCAGTACCAGGGGACTAGCGGGAATAACCGGGGAGCTGTTTTTT. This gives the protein CASTRGLAGITGELFF.

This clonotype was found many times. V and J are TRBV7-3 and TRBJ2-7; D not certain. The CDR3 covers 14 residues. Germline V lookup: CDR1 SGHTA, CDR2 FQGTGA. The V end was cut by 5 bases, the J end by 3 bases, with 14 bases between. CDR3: CASSPTGQLYEQYF. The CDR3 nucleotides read TGTGCCAGCAGCCCAACGGGTCAGCTCTACGAGCAGTACTTC.

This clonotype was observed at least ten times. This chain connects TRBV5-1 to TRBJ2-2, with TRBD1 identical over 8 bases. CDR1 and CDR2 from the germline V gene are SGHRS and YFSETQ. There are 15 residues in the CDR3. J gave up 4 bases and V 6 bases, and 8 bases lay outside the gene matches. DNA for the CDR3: TGCGCCAGCACTCAGGACAGGGTTACCACCGGGGAGCTGTTTTTT. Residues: CASTQDRVTTGELFF.

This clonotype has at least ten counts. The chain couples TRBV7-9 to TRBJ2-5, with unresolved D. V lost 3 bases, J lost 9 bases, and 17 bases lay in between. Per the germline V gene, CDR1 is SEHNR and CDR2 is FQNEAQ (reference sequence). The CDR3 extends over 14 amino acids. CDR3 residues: CASSFRDAPMAQYF. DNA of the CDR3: TGTGCCAGCAGCTTTCGAGATGCCCCCATGGCCCAGTACTTC.

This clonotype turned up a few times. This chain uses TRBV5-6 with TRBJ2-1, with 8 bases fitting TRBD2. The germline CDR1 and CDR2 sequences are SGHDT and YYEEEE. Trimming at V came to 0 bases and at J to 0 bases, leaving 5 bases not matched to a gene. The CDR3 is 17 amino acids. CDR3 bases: TGTGCCAGCAGCTTGGTTAGCGGGACCCCCTCCTACAATGAGCAGTTCTTC. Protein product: CASSLVSGTPSYNEQFF.

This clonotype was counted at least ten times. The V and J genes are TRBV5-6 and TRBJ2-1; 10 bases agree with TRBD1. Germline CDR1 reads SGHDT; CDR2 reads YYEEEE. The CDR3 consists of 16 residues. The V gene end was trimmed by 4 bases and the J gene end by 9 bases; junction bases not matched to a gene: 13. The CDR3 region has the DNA TGTGCCAGCAGCCCGACCGGGACAGGGGACTCGGGTGAGCAGTTCTTC. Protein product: CASSPTGTGDSGEQFF.

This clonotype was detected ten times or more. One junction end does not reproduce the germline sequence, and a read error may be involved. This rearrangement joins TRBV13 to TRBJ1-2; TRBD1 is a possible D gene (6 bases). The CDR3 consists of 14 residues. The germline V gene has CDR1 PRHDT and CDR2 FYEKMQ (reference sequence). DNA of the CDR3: TGTGCCAGCAGCATAGGGACGGGGGCATATGGCTACACCTTC. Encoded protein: CASSIGTGAYGYTF. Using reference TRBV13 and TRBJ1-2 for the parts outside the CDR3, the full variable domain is AAGVIQSPRHLIKEKRETATLKCYPIPRHDTVYWYQQGPGQDPQFLISFYEKMQSDKGSIPDRFSAQQFSDYHSELNMSSLELGDSALYFCASSIGTGAYGYTFGSGTRLTVV.

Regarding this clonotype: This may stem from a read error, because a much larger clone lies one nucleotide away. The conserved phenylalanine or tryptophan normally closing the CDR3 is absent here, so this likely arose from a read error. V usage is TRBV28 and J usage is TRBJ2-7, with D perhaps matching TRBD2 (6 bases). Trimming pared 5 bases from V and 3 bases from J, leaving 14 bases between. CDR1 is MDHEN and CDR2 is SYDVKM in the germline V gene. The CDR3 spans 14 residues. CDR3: CASSRSGWDYEQYL. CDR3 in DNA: TGTGCCAGCAGTCGAAGCGGGTGGGACTACGAGCAGTACCTC.

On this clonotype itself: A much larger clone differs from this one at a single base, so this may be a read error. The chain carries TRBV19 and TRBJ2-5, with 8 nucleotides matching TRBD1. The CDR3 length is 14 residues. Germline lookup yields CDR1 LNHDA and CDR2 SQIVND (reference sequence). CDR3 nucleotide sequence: TGTGCCAGTAGTATAACAGGGGGAAGGGAGATCCAGTACTTC. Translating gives CASSITGGREIQYF.

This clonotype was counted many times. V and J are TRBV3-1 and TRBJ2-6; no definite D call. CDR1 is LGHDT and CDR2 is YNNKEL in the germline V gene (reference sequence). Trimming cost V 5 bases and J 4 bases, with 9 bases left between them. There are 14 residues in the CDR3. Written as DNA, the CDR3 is TGTGCCAGCAGCAATCCCGGGGGGGCCAACGTCCTGACTTTC. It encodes CASSNPGGANVLTF.

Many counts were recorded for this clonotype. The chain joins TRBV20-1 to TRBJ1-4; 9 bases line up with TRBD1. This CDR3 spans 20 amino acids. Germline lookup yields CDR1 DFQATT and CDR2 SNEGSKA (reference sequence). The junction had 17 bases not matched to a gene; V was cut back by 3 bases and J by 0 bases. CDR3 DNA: TGCAGTGCTAGGGGGCCGGGACAGGGAACCTCCTTAGCAACTAATGAAAAACTGTTTTTT. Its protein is CSARGPGQGTSLATNEKLFF.

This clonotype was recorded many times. This chain's CDR3 is CASSLAGTSGSLYEQYF. CDR3 sequence (DNA): TGTGCCAGCAGCTTAGCCGGGACTAGCGGGAGTCTCTACGAGCAGTACTTC. The chain recombines TRBV5-8 with TRBJ2-7; 14 bases are a match to TRBD2. With V trimmed by 2 bases and J by 3 bases, 7 bases remained unmatched. Germline assignment: CDR1 SGHTS and CDR2 YDEGEE. The length of the CDR3 is 17 residues.

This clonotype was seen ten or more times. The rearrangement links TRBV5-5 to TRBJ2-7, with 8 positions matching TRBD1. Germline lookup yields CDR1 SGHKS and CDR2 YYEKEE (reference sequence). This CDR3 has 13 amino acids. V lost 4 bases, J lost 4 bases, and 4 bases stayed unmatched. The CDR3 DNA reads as TGTGCCAGCAGCGGAACAGGGGGGTACGAGCAGTACTTC. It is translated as CASSGTGGYEQYF.

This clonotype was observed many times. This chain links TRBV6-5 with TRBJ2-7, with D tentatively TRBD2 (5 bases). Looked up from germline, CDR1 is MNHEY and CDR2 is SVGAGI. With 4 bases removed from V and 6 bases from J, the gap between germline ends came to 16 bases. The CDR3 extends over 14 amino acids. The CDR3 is CASSSLGLAGEQYF. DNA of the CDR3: TGTGCCAGCAGTTCCCTTGGACTGGCGGGCGAGCAGTACTTC.

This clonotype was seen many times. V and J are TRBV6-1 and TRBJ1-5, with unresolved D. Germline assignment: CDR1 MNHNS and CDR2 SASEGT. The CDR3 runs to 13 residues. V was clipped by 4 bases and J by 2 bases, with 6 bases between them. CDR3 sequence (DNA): TGTGCCAGCAGTGTTCAGGGCAATCAGCCCCAGCATTTT. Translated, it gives CASSVQGNQPQHF.

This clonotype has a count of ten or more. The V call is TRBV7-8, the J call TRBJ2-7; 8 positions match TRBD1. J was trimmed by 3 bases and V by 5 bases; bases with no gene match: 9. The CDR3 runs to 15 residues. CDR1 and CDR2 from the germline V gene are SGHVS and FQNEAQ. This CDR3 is CASSDQGAGGYEQYF. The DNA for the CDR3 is TGTGCCAGCAGCGACCAGGGGGCCGGGGGCTACGAGCAGTACTTC. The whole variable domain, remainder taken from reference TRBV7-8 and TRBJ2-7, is GAGVSQSPRYKVAKRGQDVALRCDPISGHVSLFWYQQALGQGPEFLTYFQNEAQLDKSGLPSDRFFAERPEGSVSTLKIQRTQQEDSAVYLCASSDQGAGGYEQYFGPGTRLTVT.

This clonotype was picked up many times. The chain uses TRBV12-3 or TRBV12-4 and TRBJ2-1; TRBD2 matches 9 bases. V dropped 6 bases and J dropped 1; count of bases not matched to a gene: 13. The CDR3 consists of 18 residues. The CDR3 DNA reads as TGTGCCAGCAGCCCATGGCGGCTAGCGGGACCTTCCTACAATGAGCAGTTCTTC. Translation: CASSPWRLAGPSYNEQFF.

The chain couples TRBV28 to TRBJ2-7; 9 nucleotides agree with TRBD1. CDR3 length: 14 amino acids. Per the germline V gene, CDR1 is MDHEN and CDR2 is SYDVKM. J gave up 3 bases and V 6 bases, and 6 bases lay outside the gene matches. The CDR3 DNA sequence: TGTGCCAGCAGCACGACAGGGGGAAACTACGAGCAGTACTTC. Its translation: CASSTTGGNYEQYF.